The TCR beta chain under discussion was sequenced for a study of Graves' ophthalmopathy and Graves' hyperthyroidism. This clonotype was seen a few times. The CDR3 has 17 residues. V gave up 0 bases and J gave up 0 bases, with 14 bases separating them. Germline CDR1 and CDR2: LGHNA and YSLEER. Amplifying from RNA transcripts, the study obtained TCR beta CDR3 regions. HTBI primers served in a first-round RT-PCR, which a second-round multiplex PCR followed. TCRdb analysed the multiplex PCR reads with MiXCR anew, one entry per CDR3 protein. The profile shows about 1.2 million distinct CDR3 sequences, about 36% of them singletons.

Material: peripheral blood or thyroid tissue (not recorded which). The chain links TRBV4-3 to TRBJ2-5; D possibly corresponds to TRBD2 (6 bases). The receptor was derived from an adult man with Graves' hyperthyroidism. CDR3 coding DNA: TGCGCCAGCAGCCAAGAAGGCGCAGGGAGGTACCAAGAGACCCAGTACTTC. Its translation is CASSQEGAGRYQETQYF.